The T cell receptor beta chain under discussion was sequenced for a study of blood T cell repertoires in COVID-19. Cohort placement rested on clinical history that participants reported themselves. Per germline, CDR1 SGHNT and CDR2 YENEEA. This CDR3 is 14 amino acids long. With regard to this clone: This sequence may be a read error, since a much larger clone differs from it by one base. The same CDR3 also results from other DNA sequences found in this sample.

The table came from immunoSEQ multiplex PCR; TCRdb's copy has only in-frame clones and leaves some out. The data contain fewer than 200,000 clones, more than 65% of them singletons. V usage is TRBV11-3 and J usage is TRBJ2-7, with D perhaps matching TRBD2 (5 bases). The sequenced sample was PBMCs or T cells enriched from blood (not recorded which). This clonotype originated in a man in his fifties or sixties who had recovered from COVID-19. CDR3 residues: CASSSEERNYEQYF. In nucleotides, the CDR3 is TGTGCTAGCAGCTCAGAGGAGCGGAATTACGAGCAGTACTTC.